The entry below describes one TCR beta chain. Its antigen is as yet unknown. These data come from a study of cytomegalovirus exposure and HLA in healthy donors. Regarding the study as a whole: Reports showed the classifier diagnosing cytomegalovirus status with high specificity and sensitivity.

The study ran its PCR with 60 Vbeta and 13 Jbeta primers. The method was immunoSEQ multiplex PCR; TCRdb's version includes in-frame clones alone and lacks a portion of them. Of some 100,000 clones listed, 79% are singletons. The CDR3 totals 13 residues. V lost 2 bases and J 1 base, leaving 5 bases between the germline ends. CDR1 MNHEY and CDR2 SVGAGI come from the germline V gene. This chain connects TRBV6-5 to TRBJ1-2; D uncertain. The sequencing sample was made of PBMCs. The TCR originated in a male donor in good health and CMV-seropositive. CDR3 sequence: CASSYEGNYGYTF. The CDR3 region has the DNA TGTGCCAGCAGTTACGAGGGTAACTATGGCTACACCTTC.